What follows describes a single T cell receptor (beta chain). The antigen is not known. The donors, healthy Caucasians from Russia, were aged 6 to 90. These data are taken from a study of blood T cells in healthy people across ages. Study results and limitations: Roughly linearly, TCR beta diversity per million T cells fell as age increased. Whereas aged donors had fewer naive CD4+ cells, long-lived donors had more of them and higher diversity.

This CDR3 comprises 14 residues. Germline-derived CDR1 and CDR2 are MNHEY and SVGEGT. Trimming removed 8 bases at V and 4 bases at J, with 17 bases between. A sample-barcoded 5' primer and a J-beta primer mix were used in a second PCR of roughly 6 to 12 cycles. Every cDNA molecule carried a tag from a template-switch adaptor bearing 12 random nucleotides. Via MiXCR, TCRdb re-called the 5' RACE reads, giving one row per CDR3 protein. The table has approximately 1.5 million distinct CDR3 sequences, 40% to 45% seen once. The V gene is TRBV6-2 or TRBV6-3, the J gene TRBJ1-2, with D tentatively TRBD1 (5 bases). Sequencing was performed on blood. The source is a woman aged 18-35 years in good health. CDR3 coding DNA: TGTGCCAGCCGACCACTCCCGACAGTCTATGGCTACACCTTC. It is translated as CASRPLPTVYGYTF.